This T cell receptor beta chain was captured in a study of identical twins. Study results and caveats: Whereas memory repertoires showed no such difference, abundant cord blood beta clonotypes carried fewer insertions. There was more out-of-frame TCR alpha sharing in monozygotic twins than models estimated.

With respect to this clonotype: What it binds is unknown.

The CDR3 sequence is 16 residues long. V shed 0 bases and J shed 1 base, with 11 bases lying between them. Germline-derived CDR1 and CDR2 are MNHEY and SVGAGI. Every one of the donors was a healthy Caucasian. The authors used template switching to add a universal primer site and gave cDNA unique molecular identifiers. TCRdb analysed the 5' RACE reads with MiXCR anew, one entry per CDR3 protein. The table records more than 400,000 distinct CDR3 sequences, 13% to 15% of them present only once. A further study also used this sample, focusing on yellow fever vaccine responses in identical twins.

This TCR came from a woman aged 18-29 years in good health. The source material was CD4+ T cells sorted from blood. The chain links TRBV6-5 to TRBJ2-3; tentative D call: TRBD2 (5 bases). DNA for the CDR3: TGTGCCAGCAGTTACTCTCGAGGGCCTGGCACAGATACGCAGTATTTT. As protein: CASSYSRGPGTDTQYF.